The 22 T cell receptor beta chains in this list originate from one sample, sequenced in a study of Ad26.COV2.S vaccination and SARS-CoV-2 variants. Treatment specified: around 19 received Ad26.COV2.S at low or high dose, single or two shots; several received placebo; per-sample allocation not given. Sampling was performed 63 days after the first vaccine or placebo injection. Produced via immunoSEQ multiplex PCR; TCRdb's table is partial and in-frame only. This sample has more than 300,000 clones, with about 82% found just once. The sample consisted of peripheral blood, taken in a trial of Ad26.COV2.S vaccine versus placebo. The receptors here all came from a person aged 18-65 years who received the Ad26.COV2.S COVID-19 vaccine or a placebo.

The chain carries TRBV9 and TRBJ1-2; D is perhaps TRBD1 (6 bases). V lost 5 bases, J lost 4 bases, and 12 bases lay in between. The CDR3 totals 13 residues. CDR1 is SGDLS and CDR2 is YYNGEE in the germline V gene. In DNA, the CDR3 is TGTGCCAGCAGTCGACAGGAGGGCTATGGCTACACCTTC. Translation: CASSRQEGYGYTF.

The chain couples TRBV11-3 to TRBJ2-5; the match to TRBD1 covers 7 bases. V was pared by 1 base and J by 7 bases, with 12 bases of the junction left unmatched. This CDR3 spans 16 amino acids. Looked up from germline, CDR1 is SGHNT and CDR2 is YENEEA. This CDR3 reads CASSLALTGLTGTQYF. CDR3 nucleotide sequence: TGTGCCAGCAGCTTAGCGTTGACAGGGCTCACTGGGACCCAGTACTTC.

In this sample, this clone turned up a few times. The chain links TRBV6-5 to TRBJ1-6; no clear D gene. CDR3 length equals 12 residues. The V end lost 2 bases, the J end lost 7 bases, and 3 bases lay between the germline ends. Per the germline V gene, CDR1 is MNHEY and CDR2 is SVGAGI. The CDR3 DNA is TGTGCCAGCAGTTACGGGAATTCACCCCTCCACTTT. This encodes CASSYGNSPLHF.

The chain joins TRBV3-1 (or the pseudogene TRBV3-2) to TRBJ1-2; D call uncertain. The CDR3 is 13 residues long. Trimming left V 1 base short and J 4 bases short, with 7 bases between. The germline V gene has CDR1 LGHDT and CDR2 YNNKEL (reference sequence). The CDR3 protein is CASSQAESYGYTF. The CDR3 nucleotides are TGTGCCAGCAGCCAAGCTGAGAGCTATGGCTACACCTTC.

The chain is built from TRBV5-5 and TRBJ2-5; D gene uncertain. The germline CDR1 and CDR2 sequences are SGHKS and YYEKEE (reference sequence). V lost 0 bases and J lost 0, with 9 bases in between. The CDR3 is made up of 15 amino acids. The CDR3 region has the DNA TGTGCCAGCAGCTTGGACTACCTGTACCAAGAGACCCAGTACTTC. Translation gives CASSLDYLYQETQYF.

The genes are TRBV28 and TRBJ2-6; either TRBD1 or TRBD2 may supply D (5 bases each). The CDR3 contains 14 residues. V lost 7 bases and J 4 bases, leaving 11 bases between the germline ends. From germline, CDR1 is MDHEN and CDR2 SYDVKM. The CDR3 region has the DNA TGTGCCAGCACGTCCGGGACCGGGGCCAACGTCCTGACTTTC. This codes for CASTSGTGANVLTF.

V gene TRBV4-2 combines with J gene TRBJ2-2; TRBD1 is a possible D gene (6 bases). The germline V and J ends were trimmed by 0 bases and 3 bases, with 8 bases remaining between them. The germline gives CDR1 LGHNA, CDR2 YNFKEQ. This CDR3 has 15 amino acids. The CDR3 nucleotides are TGTGCCAGCAGCCAAGATGCAGGGGACACCGGGGAGCTGTTTTTT. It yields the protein CASSQDAGDTGELFF.

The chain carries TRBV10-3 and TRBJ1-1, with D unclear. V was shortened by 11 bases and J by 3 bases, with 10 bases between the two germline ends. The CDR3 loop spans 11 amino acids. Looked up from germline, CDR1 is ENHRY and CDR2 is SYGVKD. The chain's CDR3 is CASAADTEAFF. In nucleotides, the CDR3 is TGTGCCTCGGCAGCGGACACTGAAGCTTTCTTT.

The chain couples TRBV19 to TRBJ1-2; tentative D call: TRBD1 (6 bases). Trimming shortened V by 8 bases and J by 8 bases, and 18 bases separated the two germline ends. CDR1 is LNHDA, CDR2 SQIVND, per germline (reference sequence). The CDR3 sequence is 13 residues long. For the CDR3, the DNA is TGTGCCAGTGGAAGGGGGGGTATCGGAGGCTACACCTTC. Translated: CASGRGGIGGYTF.

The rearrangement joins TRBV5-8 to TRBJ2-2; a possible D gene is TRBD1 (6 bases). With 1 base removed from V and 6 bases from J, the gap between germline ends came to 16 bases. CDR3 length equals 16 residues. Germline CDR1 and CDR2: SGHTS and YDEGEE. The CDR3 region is CASSLQGTQRPGELFF. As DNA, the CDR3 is TGTGCCAGCAGCTTGCAGGGGACGCAGAGGCCCGGGGAGCTGTTTTTT. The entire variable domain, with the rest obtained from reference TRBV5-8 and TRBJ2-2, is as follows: EAGVTQSPTHLIKTRGQQATLRCSPISGHTSVYWYQQALGLGLQFLLWYDEGEERNRGNFPPRFSGRQFPNYSSELNVNALELEDSALYLCASSLQGTQRPGELFFGEGSRLTVL.

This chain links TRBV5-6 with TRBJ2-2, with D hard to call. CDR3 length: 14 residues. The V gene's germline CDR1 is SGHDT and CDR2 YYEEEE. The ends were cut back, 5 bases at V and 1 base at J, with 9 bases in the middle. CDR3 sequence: CASSRTGNTGELFF. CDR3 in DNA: TGTGCCAGCAGTAGGACGGGGAACACCGGGGAGCTGTTTTTT.

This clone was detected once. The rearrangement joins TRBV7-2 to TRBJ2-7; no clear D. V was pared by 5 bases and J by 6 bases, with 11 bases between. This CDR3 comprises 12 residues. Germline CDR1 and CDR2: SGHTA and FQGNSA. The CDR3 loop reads CASSKSVGEQYF. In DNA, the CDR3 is TGTGCCAGCAGCAAGTCGGTGGGCGAGCAGTACTTC.

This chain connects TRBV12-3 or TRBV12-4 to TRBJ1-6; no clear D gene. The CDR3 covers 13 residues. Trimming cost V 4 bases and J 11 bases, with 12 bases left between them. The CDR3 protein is CASSYAGVPPLHF. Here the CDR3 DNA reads TGTGCCAGCAGTTATGCAGGCGTCCCACCCCTCCACTTT.

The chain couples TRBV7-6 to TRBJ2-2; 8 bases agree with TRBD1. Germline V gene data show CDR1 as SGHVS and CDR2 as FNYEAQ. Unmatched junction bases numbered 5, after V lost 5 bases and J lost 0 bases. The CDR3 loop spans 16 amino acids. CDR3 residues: CASSTRDRSNTGELFF. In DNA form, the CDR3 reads TGTGCCAGCAGCACCCGGGACAGGTCGAACACCGGGGAGCTGTTTTTT. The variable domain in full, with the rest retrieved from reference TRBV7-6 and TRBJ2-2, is GAGVSQSPRYKVTKRGQDVALRCDPISGHVSLYWYRQALGQGPEFLTYFNYEAQQDKSGLPNDRFSAERPEGSISTLTIQRTEQRDSAMYRCASSTRDRSNTGELFFGEGSRLTVL.

The CDR3 here is CASSSLTYANEQFF. CDR3 nucleotides: TGTGCCAGCAGCTCCTTAACCTACGCCAATGAGCAGTTCTTC. The chain carries TRBV7-9 and TRBJ2-1, with unresolved D. Trimming took 4 bases from V and 6 from J, leaving 13 bases between them. This CDR3 is 14 amino acids long. CDR1 is SEHNR and CDR2 is FQNEAQ in the germline V gene (reference sequence).

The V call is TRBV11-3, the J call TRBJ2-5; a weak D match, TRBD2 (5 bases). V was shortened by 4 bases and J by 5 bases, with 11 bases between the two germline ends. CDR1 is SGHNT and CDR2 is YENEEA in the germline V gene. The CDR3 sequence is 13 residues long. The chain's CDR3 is CASSSLVGETQYF. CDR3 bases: TGTGCCAGCAGCTCACTAGTTGGCGAGACCCAGTACTTC.

The CDR3 is CASRKDGSGSGELFF. CDR3 in DNA: TGCGCCAGCAGAAAGGACGGATCGGGGTCCGGGGAGCTGTTTTTT. This sequence joins TRBV10-1 and TRBJ2-2, with D maybe TRBD2 (5 bases). Trimming cost V 6 bases and J 6 bases, with 17 bases left between them. Germline CDR1 WNHNN, CDR2 SYGVQD (reference sequence). The CDR3 runs to 15 residues.

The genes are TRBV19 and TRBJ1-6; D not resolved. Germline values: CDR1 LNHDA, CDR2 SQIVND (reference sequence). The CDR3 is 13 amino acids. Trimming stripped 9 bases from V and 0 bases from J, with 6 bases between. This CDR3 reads CASRSSYNSPLHF. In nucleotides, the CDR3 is TGTGCCAGCAGAAGCTCCTATAATTCACCCCTCCACTTT.

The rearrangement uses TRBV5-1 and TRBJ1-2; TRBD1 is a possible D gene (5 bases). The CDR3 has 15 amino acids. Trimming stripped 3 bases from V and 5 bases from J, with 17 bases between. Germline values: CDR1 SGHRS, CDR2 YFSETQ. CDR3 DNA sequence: TGCGCCAGCAGCTCGGACATCTTAGGAGGTTATGGCTACACCTTC. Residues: CASSSDILGGYGYTF.

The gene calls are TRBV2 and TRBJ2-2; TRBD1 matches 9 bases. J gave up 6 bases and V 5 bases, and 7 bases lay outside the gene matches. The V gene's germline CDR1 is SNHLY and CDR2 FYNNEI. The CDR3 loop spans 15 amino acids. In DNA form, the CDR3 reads TGTGCCAGCAGTCGACAGGGGGTTAGGGCCGGGGAGCTGTTTTTT. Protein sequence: CASSRQGVRAGELFF.

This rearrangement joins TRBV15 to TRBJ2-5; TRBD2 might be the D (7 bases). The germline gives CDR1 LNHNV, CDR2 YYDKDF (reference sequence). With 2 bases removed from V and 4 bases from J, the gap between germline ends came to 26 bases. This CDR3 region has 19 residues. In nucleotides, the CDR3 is TGTGCCACCAGCAGAAGGAGTGGGGGGGCCCAGGCAGTAGGAGAGACCCAGTACTTC. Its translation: CATSRRSGGAQAVGETQYF.

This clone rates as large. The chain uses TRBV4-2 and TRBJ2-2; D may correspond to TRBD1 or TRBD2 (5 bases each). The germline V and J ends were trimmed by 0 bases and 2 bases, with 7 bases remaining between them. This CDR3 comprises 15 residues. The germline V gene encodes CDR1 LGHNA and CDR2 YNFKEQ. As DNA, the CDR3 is TGTGCCAGCAGCCAAGAGGGGGACAACACCGGGGAGCTGTTTTTT. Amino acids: CASSQEGDNTGELFF.